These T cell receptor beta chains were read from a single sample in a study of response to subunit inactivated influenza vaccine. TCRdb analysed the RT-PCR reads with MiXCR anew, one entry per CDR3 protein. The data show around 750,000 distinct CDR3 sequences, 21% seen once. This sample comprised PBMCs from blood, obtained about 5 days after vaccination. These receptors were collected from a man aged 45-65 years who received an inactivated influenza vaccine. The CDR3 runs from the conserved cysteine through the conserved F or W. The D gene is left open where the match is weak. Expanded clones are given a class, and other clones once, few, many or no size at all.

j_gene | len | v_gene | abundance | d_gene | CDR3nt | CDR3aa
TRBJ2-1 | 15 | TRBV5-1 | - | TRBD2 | TGCGCCAGCAGCTTGGTTCGGGAGGCCCTCAGTGAGCAGTTCTTC | CASSLVREALSEQFF
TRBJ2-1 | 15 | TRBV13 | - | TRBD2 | TGTGCCAGCAGCAGTCTGGAGAGTAGCGGGAGAGAGCAGTTCTTC | CASSSLESSGREQFF
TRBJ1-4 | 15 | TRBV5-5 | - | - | TGTGCCAGCAGCTTGGACGGGACAACTAATGAAAAACTGTTTTTT | CASSLDGTTNEKLFF
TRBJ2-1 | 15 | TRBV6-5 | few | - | TGTGCCAGCAGTTACTCGAGTCCTTTGCGGGATGAGCAGTTCTTC | CASSYSSPLRDEQFF
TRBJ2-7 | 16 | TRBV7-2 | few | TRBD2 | TGTGCCAGCAGCTTAGACTCGGGACTAGCAAGCTACGAGCAGTACTTC | CASSLDSGLASYEQYF
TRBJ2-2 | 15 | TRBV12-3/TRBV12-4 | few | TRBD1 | TGTGCCAGCACCTTAGGGGGCGCGAACACCGGGGAGCTGTTTTTT | CASTLGGANTGELFF
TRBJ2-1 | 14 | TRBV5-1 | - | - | TGCGCCAGCAGCAACCGGGACGGAAACAATGAGCAGTTCTTC | CASSNRDGNNEQFF
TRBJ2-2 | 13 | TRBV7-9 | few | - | TGTGCCAGCACCGGGGCAGGCTACGGGGAGCTGTTTTTT | CASTGAGYGELFF
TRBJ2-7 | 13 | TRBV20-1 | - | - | TGCAGTGCTAGTAGCCAGGTGGCCTACGAGCAGTACTTC | CSASSQVAYEQYF
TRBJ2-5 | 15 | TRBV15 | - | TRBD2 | TGTGCCACCAGCAGTATGTCTAGCGGGGGTGAGACCCAGTACTTC | CATSSMSSGGETQYF
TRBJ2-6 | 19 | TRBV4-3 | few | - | TGCGCCAGCAGCCAAGGACCGTTCGGTATGGGCTCTGGGGCCAACGTCCTGACTTTC | CASSQGPFGMGSGANVLTF
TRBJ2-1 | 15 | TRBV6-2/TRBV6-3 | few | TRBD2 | TGTGCCAGCACTACCGGGACTAGCGGGAGTGATGAGCAGTTCTTC | CASTTGTSGSDEQFF
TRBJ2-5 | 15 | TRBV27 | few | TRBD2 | TGTGCCAGCATTGGACGGGAGGTAGAGGGGGAGACCCAGTACTTC | CASIGREVEGETQYF
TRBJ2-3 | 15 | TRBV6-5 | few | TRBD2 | TGTGCCAGCAGTTACAGGACTAGCAGCCTGGATACGCAGTATTTT | CASSYRTSSLDTQYF
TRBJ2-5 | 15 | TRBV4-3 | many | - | TGCGCCAGCAGCCGCACTCGACTAGGGACGAGTGACCAGTACTTC | CASSRTRLGTSDQYF
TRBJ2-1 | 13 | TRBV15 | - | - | TGTGCCACCAGCAGAGAACAGGTGGGTGAGCAGTTCTTC | CATSREQVGEQFF
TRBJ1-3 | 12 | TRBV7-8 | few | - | TGTGCCAGCAGCTTTATGGGTGACACCATATATTTT | CASSFMGDTIYF
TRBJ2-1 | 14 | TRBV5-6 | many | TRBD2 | TGTGCCAGCAGGCTAGCGGGGGTAAACAATGAGCAGTTCTTC | CASRLAGVNNEQFF
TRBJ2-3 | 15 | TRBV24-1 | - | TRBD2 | TGTGCCACCAGTAACCCTAGCGGGAGTGGAGATACGCAGTATTTT | CATSNPSGSGDTQYF
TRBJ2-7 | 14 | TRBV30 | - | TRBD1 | TGTGCCTGGAGTATCGGGACAGGGGACTACGAGCAGTACTTC | CAWSIGTGDYEQYF
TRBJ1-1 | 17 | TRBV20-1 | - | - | TGCTGTGCTAGAGATCTAGCAGGGGTTACCATGAACACTGAAGCTTTCTTT | CCARDLAGVTMNTEAFF
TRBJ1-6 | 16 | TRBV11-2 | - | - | TGTGCCAGCAGCGGATGGGACGGCTCCTATAATTCACCCCTCCACTTT | CASSGWDGSYNSPLHF
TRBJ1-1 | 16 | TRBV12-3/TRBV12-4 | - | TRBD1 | TGTGCCAGCAGTCCGGGACAGGGGAGTTTGAACACTGAAGCTTTCTTT | CASSPGQGSLNTEAFF
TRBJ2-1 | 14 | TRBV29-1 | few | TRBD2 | TGCAGCGTCGAAGCGGGAGCCGGGTACAATGAGCAGTTCTTC | CSVEAGAGYNEQFF
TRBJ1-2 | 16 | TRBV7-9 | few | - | TGTGCCAGCAGCTTAAGCCCTTCGCGACGGTACAGTGGCTACACCTTC | CASSLSPSRRYSGYTF
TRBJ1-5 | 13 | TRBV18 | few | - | TGTGCCAGCTCAACGGACACGGACCAGCCCCAGCATTTT | CASSTDTDQPQHF
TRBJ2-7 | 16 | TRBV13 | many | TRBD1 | TGTGCCAGCAGCTTAGGGTCAGGGGGCCTCGCCTACGAGCAGTACTTC | CASSLGSGGLAYEQYF
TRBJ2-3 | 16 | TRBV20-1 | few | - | TGCAGTGCTAGAGACCCAAAGAAAGCTAGCACAGATACGCAGTATTTT | CSARDPKKASTDTQYF
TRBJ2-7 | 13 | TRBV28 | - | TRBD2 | TGTGCAGTCCTAGCGGGAGGGTCCTACGAGCAGTACTTC | CAVLAGGSYEQYF
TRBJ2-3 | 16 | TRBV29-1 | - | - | TGCAGCGTTGGTAGGGGACATGGAAGTGGCACAGATACGCAGTATTTT | CSVGRGHGSGTDTQYF
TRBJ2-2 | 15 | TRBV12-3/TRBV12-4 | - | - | TGTGCCAGCAGTTTAAGAACAGGGTCGGCCGGGGAGCTGTTTTTT | CASSLRTGSAGELFF
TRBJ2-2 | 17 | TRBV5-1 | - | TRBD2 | TGCGCCAGCAGCTACATGATGGGGGGGAGGAACACCGGGGAGCTGTTTTTT | CASSYMMGGRNTGELFF
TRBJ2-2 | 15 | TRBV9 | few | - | TGTGCCAGCAGAGGGGACGGAATGAACACCGGGGAGCTGTTTTTT | CASRGDGMNTGELFF
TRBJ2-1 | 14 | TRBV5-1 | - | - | TGCGCCAGCAGCTTGGTGGGAGACGGGTATGAGCAGTTCTTC | CASSLVGDGYEQFF
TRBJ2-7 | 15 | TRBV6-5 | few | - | TGTGCCAGCAGTTATTCCGGGGGTCGGAACTACGAGCAGTACTTC | CASSYSGGRNYEQYF
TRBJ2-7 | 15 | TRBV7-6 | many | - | TGTGCCAGCAGCTTAGACTGGGGGGAACCCTACGAGCAGTACTTC | CASSLDWGEPYEQYF
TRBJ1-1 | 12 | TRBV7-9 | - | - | TGTGCCAGCAGCTTAGCGGAGGGTTGGGCTTTCTTT | CASSLAEGWAFF
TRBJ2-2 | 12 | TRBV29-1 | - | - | TGCAGCGTTGAAGATACCGGGGGGGAGCTGTTTTTT | CSVEDTGGELFF
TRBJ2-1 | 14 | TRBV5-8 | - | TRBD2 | TGTGCCAGCAGCTTACTAGCGGGAATGAATGAGCAGTTCTTC | CASSLLAGMNEQFF
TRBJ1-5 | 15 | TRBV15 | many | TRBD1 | TGTGCCACCAGCAGAGGGACAGGACGCAATCAGCCCCAGCATTTT | CATSRGTGRNQPQHF
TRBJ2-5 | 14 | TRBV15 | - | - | TGTGCCACCAGCAGAGATTTAGCGAGGGAGACCCAGTACTTC | CATSRDLARETQYF
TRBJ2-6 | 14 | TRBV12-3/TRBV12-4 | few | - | TGTGCCAGCAAACAGAGCTCTGGGGCCAACGTCCTGACTTTC | CASKQSSGANVLTF
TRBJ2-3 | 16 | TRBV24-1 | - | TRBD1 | TGTGCCACCAGTGATTTGCAAGGGACAGGGCCAGATACGCAGTATTTT | CATSDLQGTGPDTQYF
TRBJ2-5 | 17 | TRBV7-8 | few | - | TGTGCCAGCAGCCTCTCCGGGGTAGCGAGGCTTCAAGAGACCCAGTACTTC | CASSLSGVARLQETQYF
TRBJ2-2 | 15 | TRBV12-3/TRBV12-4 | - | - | TGTGCCAGCAGTTTAAGGCACTTGAACACCGGGGAGCTGTTTTTT | CASSLRHLNTGELFF
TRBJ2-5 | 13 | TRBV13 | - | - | TGTGCCAGCAGCTTAGGGTTTTGGGAGACCCAGTACTTC | CASSLGFWETQYF
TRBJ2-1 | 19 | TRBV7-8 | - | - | TGTGCCAGCAGCTCCCAAGTCCCCAGGGAGCTTCTCATTACCAATGAGCAGTTCTTC | CASSSQVPRELLITNEQFF
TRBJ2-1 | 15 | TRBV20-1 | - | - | TGCAGTGCTAGCGGTCGGGGCGGAGGATTCAATGAGCAGTTCTTC | CSASGRGGGFNEQFF
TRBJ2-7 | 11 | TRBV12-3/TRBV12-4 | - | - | TGTGCCAGCGGCAGGGTTACCGAGCAGTACTTC | CASGRVTEQYF
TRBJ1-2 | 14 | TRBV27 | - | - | TGTGCCAGCAGCCAAAACAGGGTGGAGAAAGGCTACACCTTC | CASSQNRVEKGYTF
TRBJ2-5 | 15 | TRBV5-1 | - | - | TGCGCCAGCAGCTCAGAGAGGACTCCTCCGGAGACCCAGTACTTC | CASSSERTPPETQYF
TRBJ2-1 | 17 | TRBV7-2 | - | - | TGTGCCAGCAGCGCCCGTCAAACAGCTAGCTCCTACAATGAGCAGTTCTTC | CASSARQTASSYNEQFF
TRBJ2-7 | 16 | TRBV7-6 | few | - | TGTGCCAGCAGCTTAGGCCACCCCTTACAGGGAAACGAGCAGTACTTC | CASSLGHPLQGNEQYF
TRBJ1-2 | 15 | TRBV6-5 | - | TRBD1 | TGTGCCAGCAGTTACCCGAGGGGGCACGGCTATGGCTACACCTTC | CASSYPRGHGYGYTF
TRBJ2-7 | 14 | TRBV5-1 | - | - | TGCGCCAGCAGCTTGGGCAGCCGGTCCTACGAGCAGTACTTC | CASSLGSRSYEQYF
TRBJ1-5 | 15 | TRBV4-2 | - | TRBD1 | TGTGCCAGCAGCCAACGGGACAGGGGGCATCAGCCCCAGCATTTT | CASSQRDRGHQPQHF
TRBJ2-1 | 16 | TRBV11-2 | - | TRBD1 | TGTGCCAGCAGCAAGCAGGGGGCCCTCTCCTACAATGAGCAGTTCTTC | CASSKQGALSYNEQFF
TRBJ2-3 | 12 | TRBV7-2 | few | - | TGTGCCAGCACCTCAGGTGGAGATACGCAGTATTTT | CASTSGGDTQYF
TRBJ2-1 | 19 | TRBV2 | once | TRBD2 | TGTGCCAGCAGCTGTGTGCCTGTCGGCGGGAGGATACCCTACAATGAGCAGTTCTTC | CASSCVPVGGRIPYNEQFF
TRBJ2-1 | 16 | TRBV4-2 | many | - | TGTGCCAGCAGCCAAGAGAGCGGGTGGGCGCTCAATGAGCAGTTCTTC | CASSQESGWALNEQFF